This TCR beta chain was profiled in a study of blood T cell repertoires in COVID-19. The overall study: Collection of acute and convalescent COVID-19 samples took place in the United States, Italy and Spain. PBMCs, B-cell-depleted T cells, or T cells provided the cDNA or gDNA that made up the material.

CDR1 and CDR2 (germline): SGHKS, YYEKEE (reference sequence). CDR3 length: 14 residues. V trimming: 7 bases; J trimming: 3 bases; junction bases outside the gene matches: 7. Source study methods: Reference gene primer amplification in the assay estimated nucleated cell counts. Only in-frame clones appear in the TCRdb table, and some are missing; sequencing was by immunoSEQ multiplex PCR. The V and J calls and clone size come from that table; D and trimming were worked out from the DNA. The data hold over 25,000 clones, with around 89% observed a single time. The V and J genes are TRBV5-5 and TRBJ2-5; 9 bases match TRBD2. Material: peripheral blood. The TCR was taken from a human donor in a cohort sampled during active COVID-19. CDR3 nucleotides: TGTGCCAGCTTAGCGGGGGCGATTGAAGAGACCCAGTACTTC. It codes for CASLAGAIEETQYF.